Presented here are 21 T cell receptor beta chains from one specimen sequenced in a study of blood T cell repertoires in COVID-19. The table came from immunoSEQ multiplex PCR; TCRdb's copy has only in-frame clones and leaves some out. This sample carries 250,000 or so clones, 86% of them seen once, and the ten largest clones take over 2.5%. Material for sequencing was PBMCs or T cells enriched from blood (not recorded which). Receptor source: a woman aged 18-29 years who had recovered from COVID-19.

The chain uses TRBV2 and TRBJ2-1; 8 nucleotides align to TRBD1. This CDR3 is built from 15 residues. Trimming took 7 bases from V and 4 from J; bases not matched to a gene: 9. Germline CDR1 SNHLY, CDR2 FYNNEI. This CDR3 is CASIQGRGPYNEQFF. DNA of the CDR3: TGTGCCAGCATCCAAGGCAGGGGGCCTTACAATGAGCAGTTCTTC.

In DNA form, the CDR3 reads TGTGCCAGTAGTAGAGCGATCCGGACAGGGAATATCTATAGCAATCAGCCCCAGCATTTT. This translates into CASSRAIRTGNIYSNQPQHF. J is TRBJ1-5 and V is TRBV19, with 8 bases fitting TRBD1. The CDR3 length is 20 residues. CDR1 and CDR2 (germline): LNHDA, SQIVND (reference sequence). The junction had 17 bases not matched to a gene; V was cut back by 4 bases and J by 0 bases.

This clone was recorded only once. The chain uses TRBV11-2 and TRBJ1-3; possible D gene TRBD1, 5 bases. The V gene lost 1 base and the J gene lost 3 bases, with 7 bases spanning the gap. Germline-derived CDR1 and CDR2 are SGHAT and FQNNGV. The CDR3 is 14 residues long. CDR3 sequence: CASSLAGNGNTIYF. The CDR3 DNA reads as TGTGCCAGCAGCTTAGCAGGGAATGGAAACACCATATATTTT.

CDR3 coding DNA: TGTGCCAGCAGTCTTAACGGGGTGGATGGCTACACCTTC. Its protein product is CASSLNGVDGYTF. The V gene is TRBV6-5, the J gene TRBJ1-2; D unresolved. The germline gives CDR1 MNHEY, CDR2 SVGAGI. The CDR3 contains 13 residues. The V end was cut by 5 bases, the J end by 6 bases, with 13 bases between.

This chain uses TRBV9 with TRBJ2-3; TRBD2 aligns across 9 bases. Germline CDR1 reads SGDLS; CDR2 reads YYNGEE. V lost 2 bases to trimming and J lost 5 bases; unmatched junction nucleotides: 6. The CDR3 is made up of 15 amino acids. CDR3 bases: TGTGCCAGCAGCGTCACAGCGGGGGGCATAGATACGCAGTATTTT. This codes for CASSVTAGGIDTQYF. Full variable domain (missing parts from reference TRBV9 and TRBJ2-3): DSGVTQTPKHLITATGQRVTLRCSPRSGDLSVYWYQQSLDQGLQFLIQYYNGEERAKGNILERFSAQQFPDLHSELNLSSLELGDSALYFCASSVTAGGIDTQYFGPGTRLTVL.

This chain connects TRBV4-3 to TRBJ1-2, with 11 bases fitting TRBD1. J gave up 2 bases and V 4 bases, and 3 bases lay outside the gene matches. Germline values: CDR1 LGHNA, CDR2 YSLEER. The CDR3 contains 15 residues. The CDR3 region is CASSPGQGANYGYTF. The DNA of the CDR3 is TGCGCCAGCAGCCCTGGACAGGGGGCGAACTATGGCTACACCTTC.

The CDR3 bases are TGTGCCGGGACGGGACAGGGCGAGCAGTACTTC. Translated: CAGTGQGEQYF. The rearrangement links TRBV30 to TRBJ2-7; 9 positions match TRBD1. The junction had 5 bases not matched to a gene; V was cut back by 8 bases and J by 6 bases. The CDR3 loop spans 11 amino acids. The germline CDR1 and CDR2 sequences are GTSNPN and SVGIG (reference sequence).

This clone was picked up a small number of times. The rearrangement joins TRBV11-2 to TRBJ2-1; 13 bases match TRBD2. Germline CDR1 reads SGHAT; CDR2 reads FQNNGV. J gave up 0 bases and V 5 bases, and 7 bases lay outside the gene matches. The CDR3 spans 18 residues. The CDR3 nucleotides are TGTGCCAGCAGCCTACTAGCGGGGGGGCAAAGCTCCTACAATGAGCAGTTCTTC. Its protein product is CASSLLAGGQSSYNEQFF.

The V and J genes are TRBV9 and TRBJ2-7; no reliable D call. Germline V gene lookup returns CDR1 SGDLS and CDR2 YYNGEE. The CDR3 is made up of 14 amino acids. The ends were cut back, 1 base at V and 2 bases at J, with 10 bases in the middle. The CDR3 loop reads CASSVSVSAYEQYF. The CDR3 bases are TGTGCCAGCAGCGTATCGGTTTCTGCCTACGAGCAGTACTTC.

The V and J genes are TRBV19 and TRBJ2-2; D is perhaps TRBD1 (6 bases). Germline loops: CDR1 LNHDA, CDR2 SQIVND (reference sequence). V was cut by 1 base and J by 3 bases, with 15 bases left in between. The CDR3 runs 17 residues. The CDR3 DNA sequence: TGTGCCAGTAGTATAGGGTGGGGACACCTCTACACCGGGGAGCTGTTTTTT. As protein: CASSIGWGHLYTGELFF. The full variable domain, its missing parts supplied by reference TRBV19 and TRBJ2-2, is DGGITQSPKYLFRKEGQNVTLSCEQNLNHDAMYWYRQDPGQGLRLIYYSQIVNDFQKGDIAEGYSVSREKKESFPLTVTSAQKNPTAFYLCASSIGWGHLYTGELFFGEGSRLTVL.

The DNA of the CDR3 is TGTGCCAGCAGCTCCAACGACAGGCTTGAAGCTTTCTTT. Protein: CASSSNDRLEAFF. The chain employs TRBV5-4 and TRBJ1-1; tentatively, D is TRBD1 (6 bases). V lost 3 bases and J 7 bases, leaving 13 bases between the germline ends. The V gene's germline CDR1 is SGHNT and CDR2 YYREEE (reference sequence). The CDR3 is made up of 13 amino acids.

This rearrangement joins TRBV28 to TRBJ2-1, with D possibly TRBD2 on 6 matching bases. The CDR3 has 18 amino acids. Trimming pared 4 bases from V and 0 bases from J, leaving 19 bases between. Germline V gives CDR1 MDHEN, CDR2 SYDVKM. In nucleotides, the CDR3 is TGTGCCAGCAGTTGGGCCCCGAGCGGGTATAGCTCCTACAATGAGCAGTTCTTC. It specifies CASSWAPSGYSSYNEQFF.

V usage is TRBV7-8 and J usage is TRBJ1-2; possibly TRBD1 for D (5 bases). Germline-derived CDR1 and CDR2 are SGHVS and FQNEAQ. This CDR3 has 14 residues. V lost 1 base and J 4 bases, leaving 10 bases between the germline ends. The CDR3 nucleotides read TGTGCCAGCAGCTTAGAAGGACACAGCTATGGCTACACCTTC. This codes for CASSLEGHSYGYTF. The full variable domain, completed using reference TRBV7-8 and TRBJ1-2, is GAGVSQSPRYKVAKRGQDVALRCDPISGHVSLFWYQQALGQGPEFLTYFQNEAQLDKSGLPSDRFFAERPEGSVSTLKIQRTQQEDSAVYLCASSLEGHSYGYTFGSGTRLTVV.

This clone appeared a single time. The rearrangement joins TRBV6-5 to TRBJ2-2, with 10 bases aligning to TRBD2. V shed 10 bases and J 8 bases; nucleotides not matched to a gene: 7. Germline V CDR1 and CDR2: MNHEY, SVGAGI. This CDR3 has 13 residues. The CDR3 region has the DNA TGTGCCACCGCCGGGACTAGCGTGGGGGAGCTGTTTTTT. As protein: CATAGTSVGELFF.

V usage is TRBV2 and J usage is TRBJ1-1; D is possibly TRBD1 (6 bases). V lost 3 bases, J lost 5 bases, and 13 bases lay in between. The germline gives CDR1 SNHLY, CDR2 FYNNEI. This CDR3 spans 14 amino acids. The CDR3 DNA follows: TGTGCCAGCAGTGAGGTCGTGGGGGCGACTGAAGCTTTCTTT. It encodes CASSEVVGATEAFF. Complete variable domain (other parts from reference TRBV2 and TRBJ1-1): EPEVTQTPSHQVTQMGQEVILRCVPISNHLYFYWYRQILGQKVEFLVSFYNNEISEKSEIFDDQFSVERPDGSNFTLKIRSTKLEDSAMYFCASSEVVGATEAFFGQGTRLTVV.

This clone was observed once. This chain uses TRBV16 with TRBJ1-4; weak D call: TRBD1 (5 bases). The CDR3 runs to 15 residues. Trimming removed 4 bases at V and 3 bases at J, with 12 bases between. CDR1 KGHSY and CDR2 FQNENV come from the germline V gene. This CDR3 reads CASSLRQKSNEKLFF. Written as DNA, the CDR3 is TGTGCCAGCAGCCTCAGACAGAAGTCTAATGAAAAACTGTTTTTT.

CDR3 coding DNA: TGTGCCAGCAGTACGACAGAGATCTATGGCTACACCTTC. Its translation: CASSTTEIYGYTF. This chain connects TRBV12-3 or TRBV12-4 to TRBJ1-2, with D perhaps TRBD1 (5 bases). CDR3 length: 13 residues. V lost 5 bases and J 4 bases, leaving 11 bases between the germline ends.

The CDR3: CASRPGGRETQYF. The CDR3 nucleotides are TGTGCCAGCAGGCCAGGGGGCCGGGAGACCCAGTACTTC. The rearrangement uses TRBV28 and TRBJ2-5; 8 nucleotides line up with TRBD1. The germline V gene encodes CDR1 MDHEN and CDR2 SYDVKM. Trimming took 6 bases from V and 5 from J; bases not matched to a gene: 5. This CDR3 has 13 residues.

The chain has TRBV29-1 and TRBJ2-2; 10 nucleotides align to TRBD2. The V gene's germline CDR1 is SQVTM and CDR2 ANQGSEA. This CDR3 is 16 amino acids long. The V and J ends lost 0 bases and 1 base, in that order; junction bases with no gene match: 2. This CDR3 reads CSVEEIAGGNTGELFF. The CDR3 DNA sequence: TGCAGCGTTGAAGAAATAGCGGGGGGGAACACCGGGGAGCTGTTTTTT.

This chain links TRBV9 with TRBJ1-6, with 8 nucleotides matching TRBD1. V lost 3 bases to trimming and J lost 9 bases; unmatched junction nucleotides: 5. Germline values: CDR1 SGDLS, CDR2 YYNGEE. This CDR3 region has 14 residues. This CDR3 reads CASSESGGSSPLHF. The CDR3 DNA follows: TGTGCCAGCAGCGAGTCAGGGGGCAGTTCACCCCTCCACTTT.

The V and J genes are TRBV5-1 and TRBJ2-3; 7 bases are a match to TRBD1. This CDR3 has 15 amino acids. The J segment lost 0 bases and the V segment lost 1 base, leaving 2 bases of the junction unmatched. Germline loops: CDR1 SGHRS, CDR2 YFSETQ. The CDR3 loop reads CASSLQTGSTDTQYF. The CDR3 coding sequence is TGCGCCAGCAGCTTGCAGACAGGGAGCACAGATACGCAGTATTTT.